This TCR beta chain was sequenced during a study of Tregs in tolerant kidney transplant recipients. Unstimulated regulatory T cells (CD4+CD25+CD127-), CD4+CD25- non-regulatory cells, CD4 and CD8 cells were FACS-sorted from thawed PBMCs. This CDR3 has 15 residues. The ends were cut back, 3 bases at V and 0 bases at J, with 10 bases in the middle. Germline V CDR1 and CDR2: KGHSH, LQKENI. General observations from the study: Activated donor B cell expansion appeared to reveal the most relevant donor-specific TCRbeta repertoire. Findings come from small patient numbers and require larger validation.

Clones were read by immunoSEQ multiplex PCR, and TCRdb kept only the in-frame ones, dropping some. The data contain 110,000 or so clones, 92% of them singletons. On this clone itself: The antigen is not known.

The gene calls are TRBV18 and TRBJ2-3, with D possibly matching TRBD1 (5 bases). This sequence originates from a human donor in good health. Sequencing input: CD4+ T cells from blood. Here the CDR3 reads CASSPERQSTDTQYF. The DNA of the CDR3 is TGTGCCAGCTCACCTGAAAGACAGAGCACAGATACGCAGTATTTT.